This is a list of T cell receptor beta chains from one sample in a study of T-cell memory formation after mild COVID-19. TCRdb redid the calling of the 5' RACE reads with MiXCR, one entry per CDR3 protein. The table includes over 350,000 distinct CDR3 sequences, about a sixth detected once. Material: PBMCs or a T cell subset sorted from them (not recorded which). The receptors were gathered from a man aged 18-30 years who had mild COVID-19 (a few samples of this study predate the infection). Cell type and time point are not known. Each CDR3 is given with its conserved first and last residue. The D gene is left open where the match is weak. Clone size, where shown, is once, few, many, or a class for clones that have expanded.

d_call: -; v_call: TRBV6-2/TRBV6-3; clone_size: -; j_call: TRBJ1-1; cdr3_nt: TGTGCCAGCCTGGGAGGGTCGCGGAACACTGAAGCTTTCTTT; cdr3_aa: CASLGGSRNTEAFF
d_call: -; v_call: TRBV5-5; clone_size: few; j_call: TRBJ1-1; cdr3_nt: TGTGCCAGCAGCCTAGGATATGGGCTTGAGGACACTGAAGCTTTCTTT; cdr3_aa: CASSLGYGLEDTEAFF
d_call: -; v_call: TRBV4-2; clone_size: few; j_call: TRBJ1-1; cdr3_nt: TGTGCCAGCAGCCAAGATATCAGGGAGACTGAAGCTTTCTTT; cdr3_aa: CASSQDIRETEAFF
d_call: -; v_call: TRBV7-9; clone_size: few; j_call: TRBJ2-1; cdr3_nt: TGTGCCAGCAGCCCCGGACTGGGGACCTACAATGAGCAGTTCTTC; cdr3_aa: CASSPGLGTYNEQFF
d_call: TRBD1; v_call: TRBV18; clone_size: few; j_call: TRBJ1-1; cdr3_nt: TGTGCCAGCTCACCCCGGACAGGGATCATGAACACTGAAGCTTTCTTT; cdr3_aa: CASSPRTGIMNTEAFF
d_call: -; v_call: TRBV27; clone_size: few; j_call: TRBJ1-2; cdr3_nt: TGTGCCCCAAAAGGGGAACCGAATGGCTACACCTTC; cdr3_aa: CAPKGEPNGYTF
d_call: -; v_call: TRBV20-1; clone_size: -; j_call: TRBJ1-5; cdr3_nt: TGCAGTGCTAGAGTCCGTACAGGCAATCAGCCCCAGCATTTT; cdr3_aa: CSARVRTGNQPQHF
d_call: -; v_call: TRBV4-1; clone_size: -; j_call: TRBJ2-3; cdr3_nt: TGCGCCAGCAGCCAAGAGGGGTTCCCAGATACGCAGTATTTT; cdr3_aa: CASSQEGFPDTQYF
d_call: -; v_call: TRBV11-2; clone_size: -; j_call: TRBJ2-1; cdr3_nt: TGTGCCAGCAGCTTTGATGGCTCGGGGGGCTCCCGACTATTC; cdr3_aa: CASSFDGSGGSRLF
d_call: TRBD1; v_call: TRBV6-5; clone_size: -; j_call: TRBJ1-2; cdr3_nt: TGTGCCAGCAGTTACGAAGGGACAGGGGGCAACTATGGCTACACCTTC; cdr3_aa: CASSYEGTGGNYGYTF
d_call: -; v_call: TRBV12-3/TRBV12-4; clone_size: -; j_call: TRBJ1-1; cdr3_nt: TGTGCCAGCACCTCTAACGAATTGAACACTGAAGCTTTCTTT; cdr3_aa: CASTSNELNTEAFF
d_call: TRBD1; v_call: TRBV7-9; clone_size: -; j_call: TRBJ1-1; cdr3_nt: TGTGCCAGCAGCGAGCGCGACAGGGGAGCCACTGAAGCTTTCTTT; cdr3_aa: CASSERDRGATEAFF
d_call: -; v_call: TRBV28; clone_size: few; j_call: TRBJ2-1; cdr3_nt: TGTGCCAGCAGTTTATCTACATGGCGTGAGCAGTTCTTC; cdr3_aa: CASSLSTWREQFF
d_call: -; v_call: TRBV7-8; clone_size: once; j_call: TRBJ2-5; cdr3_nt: TGTGCCAGCAGCCCAGAGAGATCGGGGGCCAGAGAGACCCAGTACTTC; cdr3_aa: CASSPERSGARETQYF
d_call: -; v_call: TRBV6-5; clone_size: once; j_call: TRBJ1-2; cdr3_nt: TGTGCCAGCAGTTACGACTCTTTTCAGAGGACGGGGTATGGCTACACCTTC; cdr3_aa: CASSYDSFQRTGYGYTF
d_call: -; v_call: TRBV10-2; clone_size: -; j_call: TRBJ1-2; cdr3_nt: TGCGCCAGCAGTTTCGCGGGGGGCTACACCTTC; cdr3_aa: CASSFAGGYTF
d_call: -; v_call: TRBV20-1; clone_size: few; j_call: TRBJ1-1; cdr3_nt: TGCAGTGCTAGTGCGGCGAACACTGAAGCTTTCTTT; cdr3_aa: CSASAANTEAFF
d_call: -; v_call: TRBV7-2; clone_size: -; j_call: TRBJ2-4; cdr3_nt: TGTGCCAGCAGCCAGACAGGAGAAAACATTCAGTACTTC; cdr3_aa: CASSQTGENIQYF
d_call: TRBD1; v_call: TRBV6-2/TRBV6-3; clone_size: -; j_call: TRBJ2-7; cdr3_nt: TGTGCCAGCGGTTCTATGACAGGGGCCTACGAGCAGTACTTC; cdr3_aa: CASGSMTGAYEQYF
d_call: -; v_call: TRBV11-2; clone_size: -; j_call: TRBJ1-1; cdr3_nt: TGTGCCAGCAGCTCCATACTGGAGGGACCTAACACTGAAGCTTTCTTT; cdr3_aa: CASSSILEGPNTEAFF
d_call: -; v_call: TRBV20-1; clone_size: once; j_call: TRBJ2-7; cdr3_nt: TGCAGTGCCCCCTTAGCTCCCCACGGTTGGGAGCAGTACTTC; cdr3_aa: CSAPLAPHGWEQYF
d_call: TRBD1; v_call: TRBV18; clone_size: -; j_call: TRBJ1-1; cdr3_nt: TGTGCCAGCTCACCGATGACAGGGCCAAGGCCCACTGAAGCTTTCTTT; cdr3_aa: CASSPMTGPRPTEAFF
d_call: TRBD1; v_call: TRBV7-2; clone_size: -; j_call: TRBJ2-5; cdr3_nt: TGTGCCAGCAGCGTCACAGGGGGCGCATTGGAGACCCAGTACTTC; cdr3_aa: CASSVTGGALETQYF
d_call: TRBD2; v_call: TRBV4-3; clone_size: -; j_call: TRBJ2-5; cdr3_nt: TGCGCCAGCAGCCAAGAAGAGGGAGGGGCCCGGGAGACCCAGTACTTC; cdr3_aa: CASSQEEGGARETQYF
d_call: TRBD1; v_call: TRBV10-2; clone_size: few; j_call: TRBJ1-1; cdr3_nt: TGCGCCAGCAGTCCAGGGACAGATTTTAACACTGAAGCTTTCTTT; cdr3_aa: CASSPGTDFNTEAFF
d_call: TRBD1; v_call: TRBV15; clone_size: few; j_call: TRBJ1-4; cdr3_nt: TGTGCCACCATGGCAGGGGGCTTAGCGGGTGAAAAACTGTTTTTT; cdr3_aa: CATMAGGLAGEKLFF
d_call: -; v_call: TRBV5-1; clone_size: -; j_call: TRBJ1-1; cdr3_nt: TGCGCCAGCAGGAACCAGGGGCCGAACACTGAAGCTTTCTTT; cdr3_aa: CASRNQGPNTEAFF
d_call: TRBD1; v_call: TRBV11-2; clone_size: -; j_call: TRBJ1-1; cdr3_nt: TGTGCCAGCAGCGTCGGCAGGGGGAAGACGGCCTCACATCGACGGGGAGACGAAGCTTTCTTT; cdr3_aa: CASSVGRGKTASHRRGDEAFF
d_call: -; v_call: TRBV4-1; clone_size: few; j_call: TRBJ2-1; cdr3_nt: TGCGCCAGCAGGTACGCGGGACCGACGGCCGGTAATGAGCAGTTCTTC; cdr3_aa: CASRYAGPTAGNEQFF
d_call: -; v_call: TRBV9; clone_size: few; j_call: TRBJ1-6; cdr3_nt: TGTGCCAGCAGCGCCGGAGGGGTACTCAATTCACCCCTCCACTTT; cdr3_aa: CASSAGGVLNSPLHF
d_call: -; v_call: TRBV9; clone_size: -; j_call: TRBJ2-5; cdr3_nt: TGTGCCAGCAGCACCTGGGGGGGCGCGGAGACCCAGTACTTC; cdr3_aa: CASSTWGGAETQYF
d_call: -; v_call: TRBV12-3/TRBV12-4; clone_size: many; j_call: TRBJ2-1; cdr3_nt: TGTGCCAGCAGGTTGAAGCCGGGACTCCCGGGGAATGAGCAGTTCTTC; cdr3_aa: CASRLKPGLPGNEQFF
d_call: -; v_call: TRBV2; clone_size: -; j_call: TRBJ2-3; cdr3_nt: TGTGCCAGCAGTGGGGGTTTCGATACGCAGTATTTT; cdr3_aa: CASSGGFDTQYF
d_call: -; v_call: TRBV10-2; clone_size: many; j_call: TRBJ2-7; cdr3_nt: TGCGCCAGCCAGCGGGTTGGCTACGAGCAGTACTTC; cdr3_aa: CASQRVGYEQYF
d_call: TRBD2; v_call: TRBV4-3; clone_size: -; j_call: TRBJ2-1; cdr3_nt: TGCGCCAGCAGCCAAGTTTCGGGGGGGGCCTTCTATAGCTCCTACAATGAGCAGTTCTTC; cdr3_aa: CASSQVSGGAFYSSYNEQFF
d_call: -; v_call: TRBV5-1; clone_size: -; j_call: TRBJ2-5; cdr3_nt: TGCGCCAGCAGCTTGGGTCAATCGAGAGAGACCCAGTACTTC; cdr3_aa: CASSLGQSRETQYF
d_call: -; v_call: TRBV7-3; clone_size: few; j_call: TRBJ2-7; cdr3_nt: TGTGCCAGCAGCTTAACCGGGCCCCCCTTAAGCTCCTACGAGCAGTACTTC; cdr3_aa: CASSLTGPPLSSYEQYF
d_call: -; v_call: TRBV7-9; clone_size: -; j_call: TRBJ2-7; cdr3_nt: TGTGCCAGCAGCGCCAACAGGGTCGAGCAGTACTTC; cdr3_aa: CASSANRVEQYF
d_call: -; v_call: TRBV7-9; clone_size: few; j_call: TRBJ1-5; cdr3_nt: TGTGCCAGCAGCTTACACAGGGAGGGCAATCAGCCCCAGCATTTT; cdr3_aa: CASSLHREGNQPQHF
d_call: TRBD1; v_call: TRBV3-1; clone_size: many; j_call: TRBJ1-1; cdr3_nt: TGTGCCAGCAGCCGGGGACAGTCGAACACTGAAGCTTTCTTT; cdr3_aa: CASSRGQSNTEAFF
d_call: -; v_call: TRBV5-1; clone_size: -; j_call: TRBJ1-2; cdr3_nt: TGCGCCAGCAGCTTGGCCCCGAGAGACTATGGCTACACCTTC; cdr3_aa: CASSLAPRDYGYTF
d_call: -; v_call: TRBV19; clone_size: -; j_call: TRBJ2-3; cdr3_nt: TGTGCCAGTAGTAGCCTGGCGGGGACAGATACGCAGTATTTT; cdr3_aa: CASSSLAGTDTQYF
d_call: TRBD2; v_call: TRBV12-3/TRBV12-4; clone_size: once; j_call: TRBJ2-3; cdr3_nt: TGTGCCAGCAGAACCTCGCGGGGGGGAGATACGCAGTATTTT; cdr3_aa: CASRTSRGGDTQYF
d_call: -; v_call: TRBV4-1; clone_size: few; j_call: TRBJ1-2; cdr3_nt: TGCGCCAGCAGCCCTCCCAAAGGGAGTTATGGCTACACCTTC; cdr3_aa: CASSPPKGSYGYTF
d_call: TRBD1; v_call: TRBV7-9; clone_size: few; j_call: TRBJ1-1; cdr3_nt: TGTGCCAGCAGCTTTCCCCGGACAGGGGACACTGAAGCTTTCTTT; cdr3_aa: CASSFPRTGDTEAFF
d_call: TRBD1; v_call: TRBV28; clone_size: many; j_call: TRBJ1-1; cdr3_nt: TGTGCCAGCAGTTTATGGGCCGACAGGGGGAACACTGAAGCTTTCTTT; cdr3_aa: CASSLWADRGNTEAFF
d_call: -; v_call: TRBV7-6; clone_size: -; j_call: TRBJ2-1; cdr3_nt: TGTGCCAGCAGCGGGGGCGGGAGTCCCCTCTACAATGAGCAGTTCTTC; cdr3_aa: CASSGGGSPLYNEQFF
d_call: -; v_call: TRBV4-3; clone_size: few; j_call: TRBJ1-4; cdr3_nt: TGCGCCAGCAGCCACCTAACCGGGGGGATTAATGAAAAACTGTTTTTT; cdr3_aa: CASSHLTGGINEKLFF
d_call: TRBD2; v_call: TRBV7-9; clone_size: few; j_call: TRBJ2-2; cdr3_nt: TGTGCCAGCAGTACTACTAGCGGGGTCACCGGGGAGCTGTTTTTT; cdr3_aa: CASSTTSGVTGELFF